The sequence of this T cell receptor (beta chain) was determined in a study of blood T cell repertoires in COVID-19. The table came from immunoSEQ multiplex PCR; TCRdb's copy has only in-frame clones and leaves some out. The profile covers some 170,000 clones, with roughly 81% appearing a single time and 9.5% to 12% taken by the ten largest. CDR3 length equals 12 residues. CDR1 and CDR2 from the germline V gene are SEHNR and FQNEAQ (reference sequence). Trimming stripped 5 bases from V and 9 bases from J, with 11 bases between. The TCR sequence derives from a woman between 35 and 50 years old with COVID-19, enrolled during active disease. V is TRBV7-9 and J is TRBJ2-1; D perhaps matches TRBD2 (5 bases). What was sequenced was peripheral blood. CDR3 DNA sequence: TGTGCCAGCAGCCTTAGCCGGGGTGAGCAGTTCTTC. Amino acid sequence: CASSLSRGEQFF.